These 20 T cell receptor beta chains were sequenced from one sample in a study of blood T cells in healthy people across ages. Then a second PCR, running roughly 7 to 11 cycles, was carried out with a sample-barcoded 5' primer and a J-beta primer mix. A single record per CDR3 protein comes from TCRdb applying MiXCR to the 5' RACE reads. The repertoire holds 1.8 million or so distinct CDR3 sequences, approximately 40% seen once, with more than 20% in the top ten. The sample was blood. The receptors derive from a human donor in good health.

The chain uses TRBV7-2 and TRBJ2-7; D unclear. Germline V gene sequence: CDR1 SGHTA, CDR2 FQGNSA. V dropped 3 bases and J dropped 1 base, with 10 bases sitting between them. CDR3 size: 14 residues. CDR3 sequence reads: CASSFVSQSYEQYF. CDR3 nucleotides: TGTGCCAGCAGCTTCGTGTCACAGTCCTACGAGCAGTACTTC. The variable domain in full, completed from reference TRBV7-2 and TRBJ2-7, reads GAGVSQSPSNKVTEKGKDVELRCDPISGHTALYWYRQSLGQGLEFLIYFQGNSAPDKSGLPSDRFSAERTGGSVSTLTIQRTQQEDSAVYLCASSFVSQSYEQYFGPGTRLTVT.

The chain uses TRBV11-3 and TRBJ2-3; TRBD2 aligns across 14 bases. The germline V gene encodes CDR1 SGHNT and CDR2 YENEEA. V lost 4 bases to trimming and J lost 6 bases; unmatched junction nucleotides: 3. CDR3 length: 15 amino acids. The DNA for the CDR3 is TGTGCCAGCAGCTCCGGACTAGCGGGGGGTGATACGCAGTATTTT. Translating gives CASSSGLAGGDTQYF.

The V call is TRBV24-1, the J call TRBJ2-3; a possible D gene is TRBD1 (6 bases). Germline assignment: CDR1 KGHDR and CDR2 SFDVKD. The CDR3 covers 14 residues. Trimming cost V 3 bases and J 3 bases, with 9 bases left between them. The chain's CDR3 is CATSDPQGTDTQYF. For the CDR3, the DNA is TGTGCCACCAGTGATCCACAGGGAACAGATACGCAGTATTTT.

The CDR3 region is CASSLSGTTTDTQYF. CDR3 coding DNA: TGTGCCAGCAGTTTATCTGGGACCACCACAGATACGCAGTATTTT. The chain links TRBV27 to TRBJ2-3; possibly TRBD1 or TRBD2 for D (5 bases each). Germline assignment: CDR1 MNHEY and CDR2 SMNVEV (reference sequence). This CDR3 contains 15 residues. V was pared by 0 bases and J by 2 bases, with 9 bases between.

The chain combines TRBV7-8 with TRBJ2-1; TRBD1 or TRBD2 may be the D gene (5 bases each). The CDR3 totals 14 residues. Trimming shortened V by 3 bases and J by 9 bases, and 15 bases separated the two germline ends. CDR1 and CDR2 from the germline V gene are SGHVS and FQNEAQ. The CDR3 DNA reads TGTGCCAGCAGCTTTCTAGAGGGCAGGGTTGAGCAGTTCTTC. It codes for CASSFLEGRVEQFF. Combining the CDR3 with reference TRBV7-8 and TRBJ2-1 gives the whole variable domain GAGVSQSPRYKVAKRGQDVALRCDPISGHVSLFWYQQALGQGPEFLTYFQNEAQLDKSGLPSDRFFAERPEGSVSTLKIQRTQQEDSAVYLCASSFLEGRVEQFFGPGTRLTVL.

For this clonotype: One end of the junction fails to match germline, which may point to a read error. The V and J genes are TRBV4-2 and TRBJ2-1, with D unclear. The CDR3 contains 12 residues. Germline V gene lookup returns CDR1 LGHNA and CDR2 YNFKEQ. CDR3 in DNA: TGTGCCAGCAGCCAAGAGGAAAATGAGCAGTGCTTC. Protein: CASSQEENEQCF.

This clonotype was detected only a few times. V and J are TRBV20-1 and TRBJ1-1; D remains unclear. Germline V gene lookup returns CDR1 DFQATT and CDR2 SNEGSKA (reference sequence). The CDR3 covers 13 residues. V shed 0 bases and J shed 1 base, with 6 bases lying between them. CDR3 nucleotide sequence: TGCAGTGCTAGAGATGTCCAGAACACTGAAGCTTTCTTT. This codes for CSARDVQNTEAFF.

This clonotype has a handful of counts. This rearrangement joins TRBV12-3 or TRBV12-4 to TRBJ2-1; the match to TRBD1 covers 7 bases. After removal of 3 bases from V and 2 bases from J, the junction contained 13 bases not matched to a gene. CDR3 length equals 18 residues. The CDR3 DNA reads as TGTGCCAGCAGTTTCCTACCAGGGGGTGGAAAAGCCTACAATGAGCAGTTCTTC. Translated, it gives CASSFLPGGGKAYNEQFF.

This clonotype was picked up a small number of times. The chain has TRBV2 and TRBJ2-1; the D gene is possibly TRBD1 (5 bases). CDR3 length: 15 residues. The germline V and J ends were trimmed by 6 bases and 2 bases, with 14 bases remaining between them. Germline CDR1 is SNHLY and CDR2 is FYNNEI. CDR3: CASRSRVSPYNEQFF. For the CDR3, the DNA is TGTGCCAGCAGGTCCAGGGTGTCGCCCTACAATGAGCAGTTCTTC.

This clonotype has a handful of counts. The CDR3 coding sequence is TGTGCCAGCAGCTCAGTCCTGACTAACTACAATGAGCAGTTCTTC. This sequence encodes CASSSVLTNYNEQFF. The chain carries TRBV7-3 and TRBJ2-1, with a weak D call TRBD2 (5 bases). The CDR3 consists of 15 residues. The V gene lost 4 bases and the J gene lost 3 bases, with 13 bases spanning the gap. Germline V lookup: CDR1 SGHTA, CDR2 FQGTGA.

The chain is built from TRBV20-1 and TRBJ1-2, with 8 bases aligning to TRBD1. J lost 7 bases, V lost 1 base, and 11 bases had no gene match. Per the germline V gene, CDR1 is DFQATT and CDR2 is SNEGSKA (reference sequence). The CDR3 sequence is 15 residues long. The CDR3 bases are TGCAGTGCTAGAGTCCGGACAGGGATAATGAGTGGCTACACCTTC. Residues: CSARVRTGIMSGYTF.

V usage is TRBV7-2 and J usage is TRBJ2-7; D possibly corresponds to TRBD1 (6 bases). Germline loops: CDR1 SGHTA, CDR2 FQGNSA. The CDR3 has 15 amino acids. The V end lost 0 bases, the J end lost 0 bases, and 9 bases lay between the germline ends. CDR3 region: CASSLAPRGSYEQYF. CDR3 nucleotides: TGTGCCAGCAGCTTAGCGCCCAGGGGCTCCTACGAGCAGTACTTC. The variable domain in full, completed from reference TRBV7-2 and TRBJ2-7, reads GAGVSQSPSNKVTEKGKDVELRCDPISGHTALYWYRQSLGQGLEFLIYFQGNSAPDKSGLPSDRFSAERTGGSVSTLTIQRTQQEDSAVYLCASSLAPRGSYEQYFGPGTRLTVT.

The chain links TRBV12-3 or TRBV12-4 to TRBJ2-1; weak D call: TRBD1 (6 bases). V was trimmed by 8 bases and J by 4 bases, leaving 18 bases between them. This CDR3 contains 15 residues. CDR3 sequence (DNA): TGTGCCAGCGCTTTTAGGGCAGGGACATACAATGAGCAGTTCTTC. Its protein product is CASAFRAGTYNEQFF.

The chain uses TRBV28 and TRBJ1-2; D uncertain. The germline CDR1 and CDR2 sequences are MDHEN and SYDVKM. The length of the CDR3 is 13 residues. V was shortened by 7 bases and J by 4 bases, with 13 bases between the two germline ends. The CDR3 coding sequence is TGTGCCAGCAATTCCCCCGGGATCTATGGCTACACCTTC. It is translated as CASNSPGIYGYTF.

This clonotype was found a few times. J is TRBJ2-1 and V is TRBV4-3; perhaps TRBD2 as D (6 bases). There are 15 residues in the CDR3. Trimming cost V 6 bases and J 3 bases, with 15 bases left between them. From germline, CDR1 is LGHNA and CDR2 YSLEER. DNA for the CDR3: TGCGCCAGCAGACCCGGGACTCAGAACTACAATGAGCAGTTCTTC. Protein sequence: CASRPGTQNYNEQFF.

This clonotype was seen only a few times. The V gene is TRBV12-3 or TRBV12-4, the J gene TRBJ2-5, with D maybe TRBD2 (6 bases). CDR3 length: 14 amino acids. Trimming removed 7 bases from V and 7 bases from J, with 19 bases in between. CDR3: CASTSSGTDPTQYF. The CDR3 DNA reads TGTGCCAGCACCTCTTCGGGGACTGATCCGACCCAGTACTTC.

The chain combines TRBV6-1 with TRBJ2-2, with TRBD2 identical over 13 bases. Germline assignment: CDR1 MNHNS and CDR2 SASEGT. Trimming at V came to 5 bases and at J to 7 bases, leaving 7 bases not matched to a gene. This CDR3 spans 16 amino acids. This chain's CDR3 is CASSPTSGGADGELFF. The CDR3 coding sequence is TGTGCCAGCAGTCCTACTAGCGGGGGGGCGGACGGGGAGCTGTTTTTT.

CDR3 in DNA: TGCGCCAGCAGCTTGGAGGGACCGTTAAGCTCCTACAATGAGCAGTTCTTC. Protein product: CASSLEGPLSSYNEQFF. The V gene is TRBV5-1, the J gene TRBJ2-1; D is possibly TRBD1 or TRBD2 (5 bases each). Trimming left V 0 bases short and J 0 bases short, with 13 bases between. Per the germline V gene, CDR1 is SGHRS and CDR2 is YFSETQ. CDR3 size: 17 residues.

This rearrangement joins TRBV24-1 to TRBJ2-2, with D perhaps matching TRBD2 (6 bases). Germline CDR1 KGHDR, CDR2 SFDVKD. The CDR3 spans 15 residues. V shed 3 bases and J shed 3 bases, with 10 bases lying between them. In DNA, the CDR3 is TGTGCCACCAGTGATGGGGGGACGGACACCGGGGAGCTGTTTTTT. This gives the protein CATSDGGTDTGELFF.

V is TRBV7-9 and J is TRBJ2-2; D is tentatively TRBD1 or TRBD2 (5 bases each). Germline loops: CDR1 SEHNR, CDR2 FQNEAQ (reference sequence). The CDR3 sequence is 13 residues long. The germline V and J ends were trimmed by 5 bases and 6 bases, with 10 bases remaining between them. This CDR3 is CASSPGPPGELFF. CDR3 coding DNA: TGTGCCAGCAGCCCGGGACCGCCCGGGGAGCTGTTTTTT.